These 9 T cell receptor beta chains were all obtained from the same sample, sequenced in a study of control samples from healthy donors and cancer patients. Assay: immunoSEQ multiplex PCR; the TCRdb copy retains only in-frame clones and omits some. The data contain approximately 89,000 clones, more than 70% of them singletons. The specimen sequenced was blood. These receptors all stem from a man in his fifties or sixties in good health.

In nucleotides, the CDR3 is TGTGCCAGCAGCCCCATGGGGGGTGGACAGCCCCAGCATTTT. Protein sequence: CASSPMGGGQPQHF. This chain joins TRBV7-2 and TRBJ1-5, with a possible D match to TRBD1 (5 bases). Germline V gene data show CDR1 as SGHTA and CDR2 as FQGNSA. This CDR3 region has 14 residues. Trimming took 5 bases from V and 7 from J, leaving 15 bases between them.

V usage is TRBV7-2 and J usage is TRBJ1-1; the D is unclear. Germline V gene sequence: CDR1 SGHTA, CDR2 FQGNSA. The CDR3 totals 16 residues. The V and J ends lost 0 bases and 0 bases respectively, with 11 bases between them. The DNA of the CDR3 is TGTGCCAGCAGCTTAGCGTTAGGAAGTTTGAACACTGAAGCTTTCTTT. It translates to CASSLALGSLNTEAFF. Looking up the rest from reference TRBV7-2 and TRBJ1-1 gives the full variable domain: GAGVSQSPSNKVTEKGKDVELRCDPISGHTALYWYRQSLGQGLEFLIYFQGNSAPDKSGLPSDRFSAERTGGSVSTLTIQRTQQEDSAVYLCASSLALGSLNTEAFFGQGTRLTVV.

The V gene is TRBV19, the J gene TRBJ1-5; D is ambiguous. The V end lost 8 bases, the J end lost 5 bases, and 7 bases lay between the germline ends. CDR3 length equals 11 residues. CDR1 is LNHDA, CDR2 SQIVND, per germline (reference sequence). The CDR3 is CASGYDQPQHF. CDR3 nucleotides: TGTGCCAGTGGTTATGATCAGCCCCAGCATTTT.

The chain couples TRBV6-5 to TRBJ1-2; D is unresolved. The CDR3 loop spans 14 amino acids. The V end lost 0 bases, the J end lost 4 bases, and 9 bases lay between the germline ends. Looked up from germline, CDR1 is MNHEY and CDR2 is SVGAGI. The CDR3 reads CASSYSIGSYGYTF. CDR3 DNA sequence: TGTGCCAGCAGTTACTCGATAGGGAGCTATGGCTACACCTTC.

The chain joins TRBV7-2 to TRBJ1-1; the match to TRBD1 covers 8 bases. The CDR3 runs 13 residues. Losses at the gene ends were 5 bases for V and 4 bases for J; bases not matched to a gene: 3. Germline CDR1 SGHTA, CDR2 FQGNSA. CDR3 nucleotide sequence: TGTGCCAGCAGCGCCGACAGGGGCACTGAAGCTTTCTTT. Its translation is CASSADRGTEAFF.

This clone showed up just once. The chain links TRBV12-5 to TRBJ2-3; 8 nucleotides agree with TRBD2. The CDR3 totals 15 residues. V dropped 2 bases and J dropped 5; count of bases not matched to a gene: 6. Germline V gives CDR1 LGHNT, CDR2 FRNRAP. The CDR3, as DNA: TGTGCTAGTGGTTTGTCAGTAGCGGGAAGAGATACGCAGTATTTT. Encoded protein: CASGLSVAGRDTQYF.

This chain joins TRBV5-8 and TRBJ2-7; the match to TRBD2 covers 9 bases. V was clipped by 4 bases and J by 4 bases; unmatched bases: 3. CDR3 length equals 13 residues. Germline V gene data show CDR1 as SGHTS and CDR2 as YDEGEE. CDR3 in DNA: TGTGCCAGCAGCAGAGGACTAGCGTACGAGCAGTACTTC. It translates to CASSRGLAYEQYF.

The chain has TRBV3-1 (or the pseudogene TRBV3-2) and TRBJ1-2; D is possibly TRBD1 (5 bases). Germline V CDR1 and CDR2: LGHDT, YNNKEL (reference sequence). Trimming took off 0 bases at V and 8 bases at J, with 13 bases between the two ends. The CDR3 has 14 amino acids. The CDR3 coding sequence is TGTGCCAGCAGCCAAGACGTGAGGGGCAGCGGCTACACCTTC. It encodes CASSQDVRGSGYTF.

V and J are TRBV11-3 and TRBJ2-3; TRBD2 might be the D (5 bases). Trimming pared 1 base from V and 3 bases from J, leaving 11 bases between. Per the germline V gene, CDR1 is SGHNT and CDR2 is YENEEA. The CDR3 contains 15 residues. The CDR3 nucleotides are TGTGCCAGCAGCTTAGGATCAGAGCGGACAGATACGCAGTATTTT. Amino acids: CASSLGSERTDTQYF.